A single sample is the source of the 23 T cell receptor beta chains below, sequenced in a study of T cells after yellow fever vaccination. MiXCR, applied by TCRdb to the 5' RACE reads, yields one record per CDR3 protein. The data show 140,000 to 150,000 distinct CDR3 sequences, around 6.3% seen once. Material: CD4+ T cells sorted from PBMCs, obtained 10 days after the yellow fever booster vaccination. The source is a man aged 25 to 45 who received the YFV17D yellow fever vaccine.

This clonotype showed up many times. The rearrangement joins TRBV7-2 to TRBJ1-1; a possible D gene is TRBD1 (6 bases). The CDR3 spans 15 residues. Between the trimmed V and J ends, which lost 7 bases and 0 bases, there was a span of 15 bases. The germline V gene has CDR1 SGHTA and CDR2 FQGNSA. The CDR3 loop reads CASKIRQALNTEAFF. The CDR3 nucleotides read TGTGCCAGCAAGATACGACAGGCCCTGAACACTGAAGCTTTCTTT. The full variable domain, rest sourced from reference TRBV7-2 and TRBJ1-1, is GAGVSQSPSNKVTEKGKDVELRCDPISGHTALYWYRQSLGQGLEFLIYFQGNSAPDKSGLPSDRFSAERTGGSVSTLTIQRTQQEDSAVYLCASKIRQALNTEAFFGQGTRLTVV.

This clonotype has a count of ten or more. This chain uses TRBV28 with TRBJ1-3; TRBD1 aligns across 8 bases. CDR3 length: 16 residues. Germline-derived CDR1 and CDR2 are MDHEN and SYDVKM. V was clipped by 7 bases and J by 1 base; unmatched bases: 9. Here the CDR3 reads CASTWQGARSGNTIYF. CDR3 in DNA: TGTGCCAGCACCTGGCAGGGGGCTCGGTCTGGAAACACCATATATTTT. The variable domain in full, with the rest retrieved from reference TRBV28 and TRBJ1-3, is DVKVTQSSRYLVKRTGEKVFLECVQDMDHENMFWYRQDPGLGLRLIYFSYDVKMKEKGDIPEGYSVSREKKERFSLILESASTNQTSMYLCASTWQGARSGNTIYFGEGSWLTVV.

This clonotype was counted at least ten times. The genes are TRBV12-3 or TRBV12-4 and TRBJ1-1; D uncertain. The V end was cut by 5 bases, the J end by 3 bases, with 10 bases between. The CDR3 has 13 amino acids. The CDR3 sequence: CASSPRWDTEAFF. CDR3 DNA: TGTGCCAGCAGTCCTAGGTGGGACACTGAAGCTTTCTTT.

This clonotype occurred a few times. V and J are TRBV20-1 and TRBJ2-3; 9 bases fit TRBD2. The CDR3 is 14 residues long. V lost 1 base, J lost 3 bases, and 2 bases stayed unmatched. Germline loops: CDR1 DFQATT, CDR2 SNEGSKA (reference sequence). CDR3: CSARVAGVTDTQYF. The CDR3, as DNA: TGCAGTGCTAGAGTAGCGGGAGTTACAGATACGCAGTATTTT.

This clonotype was counted only a few times. The chain employs TRBV6-2 or TRBV6-3 and TRBJ2-3, with TRBD2 as a possible D gene (5 bases). The CDR3 contains 17 residues. Trimming stripped 2 bases from V and 3 bases from J, with 18 bases between. Germline lookup yields CDR1 MNHEY and CDR2 SVGEGT. CDR3 coding DNA: TGTGCCAGCAGTTACGGAGGCGGTCAGCTGAGGACAGATACGCAGTATTTT. This translates into CASSYGGGQLRTDTQYF.

This clonotype has at least ten counts. The CDR3 nucleotides read TGTGCCAGCAGCCTACAGAACATTCAGTACTTC. Its translation: CASSLQNIQYF. V gene TRBV3-1 combines with J gene TRBJ2-4; D is ambiguous. The V gene lost 4 bases and the J gene lost 7 bases, with 5 bases spanning the gap. The CDR3 runs to 11 residues. From germline, CDR1 is LGHDT and CDR2 YNNKEL (reference sequence).

The CDR3 coding sequence is TGTGCCAGCACCCTTGAAGGGGTCTCCTACGAGCAGTACTTC. It specifies CASTLEGVSYEQYF. The rearrangement uses TRBV12-1 and TRBJ2-7; the DNA was not compared with TRBD1, the D call given in the table. TRBV12-1 has pseudogene status. The CDR3 is 14 residues long.

This clonotype was seen ten or more times. The chain joins TRBV7-9 to TRBJ2-3, with unresolved D. CDR1 is SEHNR, CDR2 FQNEAQ, per germline (reference sequence). CDR3 size: 13 residues. V was shortened by 6 bases and J by 0 bases, with 7 bases between the two germline ends. CDR3 region: CASRWSSTDTQYF. The CDR3, as DNA: TGTGCCAGCAGATGGTCCAGCACAGATACGCAGTATTTT.

This chain connects TRBV5-6 to TRBJ2-1; 9 bases line up with TRBD2. The CDR3 loop spans 14 amino acids. Looked up from germline, CDR1 is SGHDT and CDR2 is YYEEEE. V shed 5 bases, J shed 6 bases, and the junction held 6 bases outside the gene matches. The CDR3 sequence: CASRAGGRANEQFF. The CDR3 bases are TGTGCCAGCAGGGCGGGGGGGAGGGCCAATGAGCAGTTCTTC.

This clonotype occurred many times. The V and J genes are TRBV20-1 and TRBJ2-5; D not certain. The germline V gene encodes CDR1 DFQATT and CDR2 SNEGSKA (reference sequence). This CDR3 has 14 amino acids. V shed 0 bases and J shed 5 bases, with 13 bases lying between them. CDR3 residues: CSARDLAKLETQYF. As DNA, the CDR3 is TGCAGTGCTAGAGATTTGGCTAAATTGGAGACCCAGTACTTC.

This clonotype occurred many times. The chain is built from TRBV12-3 or TRBV12-4 and TRBJ1-3; D uncertain. The CDR3 spans 14 residues. V was shortened by 2 bases and J by 0 bases, with 5 bases between the two germline ends. The CDR3 DNA is TGTGCCAGCAGTTTATCGAGCTCTGGAAACACCATATATTTT. As protein: CASSLSSSGNTIYF.

The chain employs TRBV7-2 and TRBJ2-2, with 8 positions matching TRBD1. The CDR3 sequence is 16 residues long. Germline CDR1 and CDR2: SGHTA and FQGNSA. V shed 5 bases, J shed 8 bases, and the junction held 13 bases outside the gene matches. CDR3 sequence reads: CASSRGARGLSGELFF. In DNA form, the CDR3 reads TGTGCCAGCAGCCGAGGGGCCAGGGGGCTGTCTGGGGAGCTGTTTTTT. Filled out from reference TRBV7-2 and TRBJ2-2, the complete variable domain reads GAGVSQSPSNKVTEKGKDVELRCDPISGHTALYWYRQSLGQGLEFLIYFQGNSAPDKSGLPSDRFSAERTGGSVSTLTIQRTQQEDSAVYLCASSRGARGLSGELFFGEGSRLTVL.

This clonotype was observed at least ten times. This chain connects TRBV7-2 to TRBJ2-3; a possible D gene is TRBD1 (6 bases). CDR1 and CDR2 from the germline V gene are SGHTA and FQGNSA. There are 14 residues in the CDR3. Deletions cut 5 bases from V and 5 bases from J, with 14 bases between. For the CDR3, the DNA is TGTGCCAGCAGCGTACAGGGCGGAGGAGATACGCAGTATTTT. Translated, it gives CASSVQGGGDTQYF.

V is TRBV11-2 and J is TRBJ2-5; D unclear. The CDR3 has 14 residues. Trimming stripped 5 bases from V and 7 bases from J, with 17 bases between. Germline V gene data show CDR1 as SGHAT and CDR2 as FQNNGV. This CDR3 reads CASSLEGARRTQYF. The CDR3 DNA reads TGTGCCAGCAGCCTCGAAGGAGCCCGACGGACCCAGTACTTC.

This clonotype was found many times. The chain links TRBV5-6 to TRBJ2-5; a weak D match, TRBD2 (6 bases). The CDR3 contains 14 residues. CDR1 is SGHDT and CDR2 is YYEEEE in the germline V gene. The V end was cut by 3 bases, the J end by 4 bases, with 13 bases between. Here the CDR3 reads CASSSGLNLETQYF. For the CDR3, the DNA is TGTGCCAGCAGCTCTGGACTAAACCTAGAGACCCAGTACTTC.

This chain uses TRBV5-6 with TRBJ2-1; 10 nucleotides line up with TRBD2. The V gene end was trimmed by 4 bases and the J gene end by 9 bases; junction bases not matched to a gene: 7. The CDR3 extends over 14 amino acids. Germline loops: CDR1 SGHDT, CDR2 YYEEEE. This CDR3 reads CASSHLAGDGEQFF. The CDR3 coding sequence is TGTGCCAGCAGCCACCTAGCGGGAGATGGTGAGCAGTTCTTC.

The table lists this clonotype with a few counts. This rearrangement joins TRBV7-2 to TRBJ2-3; D ambiguous. The V and J ends lost 8 bases and 7 bases respectively, with 19 bases between them. CDR3 size: 14 residues. CDR1 SGHTA and CDR2 FQGNSA come from the germline V gene. The CDR3 DNA is TGTGCCAGCTTGGAGTTTGCAAGAACCAATACGCAGTATTTT. Its protein product is CASLEFARTNTQYF.

This chain connects TRBV19 to TRBJ2-6; unclear D gene. V lost 5 bases to trimming and J lost 2 bases, with 7 bases between them. Germline V gene lookup returns CDR1 LNHDA and CDR2 SQIVND (reference sequence). The CDR3 is made up of 14 amino acids. In DNA, the CDR3 is TGTGCCAGTAGTTATGGCCCTGGGGCCAACGTCCTGACTTTC. Encoded protein: CASSYGPGANVLTF.

This clonotype came up a few times. CDR3 in amino acids: CASSYSPGGKRANEQFF. The CDR3 DNA is TGTGCCAGCAGTTACTCTCCCGGCGGGAAGAGGGCCAATGAGCAGTTCTTC. This chain links TRBV6-2 or TRBV6-3 with TRBJ2-1; D possibly corresponds to TRBD2 (6 bases). CDR3 length: 17 residues. The germline V and J ends were trimmed by 0 bases and 6 bases, with 18 bases remaining between them. Germline V gene lookup returns CDR1 MNHEY and CDR2 SVGEGT.

A word on this clonotype: A much larger clonotype is one base distant, so this may be a read error. The V call is TRBV12-3 or TRBV12-4, the J call TRBJ2-7; TRBD1 matches at 7 bases. This CDR3 has 14 amino acids. The CDR3 reads CDSSMGTASYEQYF. The CDR3 nucleotides are TGTGACAGCAGCATGGGGACAGCCTCCTACGAGCAGTACTTC.

Many counts were recorded for this clonotype. The chain combines TRBV7-2 with TRBJ1-3; D gene uncertain. The CDR3 totals 12 residues. CDR1 and CDR2 from the germline V gene are SGHTA and FQGNSA. V lost 1 base, J lost 13 bases, and 11 bases lay in between. The CDR3 reads CASSLESPRIYF. As DNA, the CDR3 is TGTGCCAGCAGCTTAGAGTCACCGCGGATATATTTT.

This clonotype was seen ten or more times. This sequence joins TRBV29-1 and TRBJ1-1, with 7 bases matching TRBD1. V shed 6 bases, J shed 7 bases, and the junction held 11 bases outside the gene matches. Germline V CDR1 and CDR2: SQVTM, ANQGSEA. There are 13 residues in the CDR3. The CDR3 region is CSVQQGTEIEAFF. CDR3 bases: TGCAGCGTACAGCAAGGGACAGAAATTGAAGCTTTCTTT.

In its sample, this clonotype was seen many times. The chain couples TRBV20-1 to TRBJ1-4; D not certain. Trimming cost V 0 bases and J 2 bases, with 13 bases left between them. CDR1 is DFQATT, CDR2 SNEGSKA, per germline (reference sequence). CDR3 length: 16 residues. The CDR3 DNA reads TGCAGTGCTAGAGATATAAGGTCGGGGACTAATGAAAAACTGTTTTTT. Translated: CSARDIRSGTNEKLFF.